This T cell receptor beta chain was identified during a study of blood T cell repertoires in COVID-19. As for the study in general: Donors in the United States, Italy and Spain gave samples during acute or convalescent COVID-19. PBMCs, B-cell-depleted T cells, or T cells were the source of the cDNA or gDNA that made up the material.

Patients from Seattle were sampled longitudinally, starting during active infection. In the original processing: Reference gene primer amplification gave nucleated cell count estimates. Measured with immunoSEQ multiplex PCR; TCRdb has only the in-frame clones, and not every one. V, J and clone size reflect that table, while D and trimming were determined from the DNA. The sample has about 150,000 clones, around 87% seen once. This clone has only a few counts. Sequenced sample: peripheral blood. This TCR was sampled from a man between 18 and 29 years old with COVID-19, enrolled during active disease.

DNA of the CDR3: TGTGCCTGGAGAGCCCGGTGGGGGGGGAACACTGAAGCTTTCTTT. Translation gives CAWRARWGGNTEAFF. The V and J genes are TRBV30 and TRBJ1-1; TRBD1 is a possible D gene (5 bases). The germline V gene encodes CDR1 GTSNPN and CDR2 SVGIG (reference sequence). The V end was cut by 3 bases, the J end by 1 base, with 15 bases between. The CDR3 spans 15 residues.